This T cell receptor (beta chain) was sequenced in a study of T-cell reconstitution after alpha-beta-depleted transplantation in children. Germline CDR1 and CDR2: SGHTA and FQGTGA. The CDR3 loop spans 13 amino acids. With 5 bases removed from V and 4 bases from J, the gap between germline ends came to 6 bases. As it was prepared, the TCRbeta library received unique molecular identifiers. TCRdb itself ran the PCR reads through MiXCR, one entry per CDR3 protein. The repertoire holds 780,000 or so distinct CDR3 sequences, with roughly 15% as singletons. This clonotype originated in a male patient younger than 18 who had a stem cell transplant for acute lymphoblastic leukemia, so the T cells may come from the graft donor. The chain couples TRBV7-3 to TRBJ2-6, with no clear D. The specimen comprised PBMCs, mostly from graft donor cells, sampled 360 days after TCRalphabeta/CD19-depleted stem cell transplant. CDR3: CASSRTGANVLTF. Here the CDR3 DNA reads TGTGCCAGCAGCCGCACAGGGGCCAACGTCCTGACTTTC.